This TCR beta chain was recorded in a study of blood T cell repertoires in COVID-19. In the study overall: In each case, the material was cDNA or gDNA derived from T cells, B-cell-depleted T cells, or PBMCs.

The age range of participants was 18 to 89 years, with residence in more than 20 US areas. Participant-given clinical history determined each cohort assignment. Two consecutive negative NP/OP PCR tests, clearance, or resolved symptoms defined Cohort 3 recovery. The CDR3 has 12 amino acids. J gave up 12 bases and V 5 bases, and 9 bases lay outside the gene matches. CDR1 MNHEY and CDR2 SVGAGI come from the germline V gene. The data were produced by immunoSEQ multiplex PCR, yet TCRdb's version contains in-frame clones alone and is incomplete. Here the sample spans 310,000 or so clones, roughly 87% being singletons.

The TCR comes from a young woman who had recovered from COVID-19. Sequencing was done on a sample of PBMCs or T cells enriched from blood (not recorded which). V usage is TRBV6-5 and J usage is TRBJ2-7, with 8 bases that match TRBD1. CDR3 in amino acids: CASSNQGQVMYF. CDR3 sequence (DNA): TGTGCCAGCAGTAACCAGGGACAGGTTATGTACTTC.